Listed here are 14 T cell receptor beta chains from one sample, sequenced in a study of regulatory T cells in long-lasting Graves disease. Arm-PCR of CDR3 regions with iRepertoire HTBI primers generated TCR beta libraries. From the multiplex PCR reads, TCRdb called clonotypes with MiXCR, one entry per CDR3 protein. The sample shows 350,000 to 450,000 distinct CDR3 sequences, 20% to 25% of them seen only once. Time point denoted: persistent/refractory GD, antithyroid drugs over 5 years with positive TRAb. RNA isolated from PBMCs was used to make the TCR library. The source was peripheral blood mononuclear cells (PBMCs), collected when the disease was refractory, from a patient treated with antithyroid drugs. These receptors were obtained from a female donor with Graves disease.

CDR3 sequence (DNA): TGTGCCACCAGTGATCTTGGAGGGCCTAACACCGGGGAGCTGTTTTTT. This encodes CATSDLGGPNTGELFF. This chain connects TRBV24-1 to TRBJ2-2, with D maybe TRBD2 (6 bases). Germline V gives CDR1 KGHDR, CDR2 SFDVKD. CDR3 length: 16 residues. Trimming shortened V by 3 bases and J by 2 bases, and 12 bases separated the two germline ends.

This clonotype was detected only a few times. This rearrangement joins TRBV5-6 to TRBJ2-7, with TRBD2 matching over 9 bases. CDR1 and CDR2 from the germline V gene are SGHDT and YYEEEE. With 0 bases clipped from V and 6 bases from J, the junction kept 7 bases outside the gene matches. CDR3 length: 15 amino acids. This CDR3 reads CASSLAGAGGSEQYF. The CDR3, as DNA: TGTGCCAGCAGCTTGGCCGGAGCGGGAGGAAGCGAGCAGTACTTC. The full variable domain, its missing parts supplied by reference TRBV5-6 and TRBJ2-7, is DAGVTQSPTHLIKTRGQQVTLRCSPKSGHDTVSWYQQALGQGPQFIFQYYEEEERQRGNFPDRFSGHQFPNYSSELNVNALLLGDSALYLCASSLAGAGGSEQYFGPGTRLTVT.

The chain recombines TRBV6-2 or TRBV6-3 with TRBJ1-2; D might be TRBD1 (6 bases). The V end was cut by 0 bases, the J end by 8 bases, with 10 bases between. The germline V gene encodes CDR1 MNHEY and CDR2 SVGEGT. The CDR3 consists of 13 residues. CDR3 nucleotide sequence: TGTGCCAGCAGTTACTCGACCAGGGGAGGCTACACCTTC. Translation: CASSYSTRGGYTF.

This clonotype was counted many times. J is TRBJ1-1 and V is TRBV5-1; D gene uncertain. Trimming removed 6 bases at V and 1 base at J, with 16 bases between. The CDR3 length is 15 residues. The V gene's germline CDR1 is SGHRS and CDR2 YFSETQ. Written as DNA, the CDR3 is TGCGCCAGCACCCCGGGCACGGCGGGGAACACTGAAGCTTTCTTT. It translates to CASTPGTAGNTEAFF. Filled out from reference TRBV5-1 and TRBJ1-1, the complete variable domain reads KAGVTQTPRYLIKTRGQQVTLSCSPISGHRSVSWYQQTPGQGLQFLFEYFSETQRNKGNFPGRFSGRQFSNSRSEMNVSTLELGDSALYLCASTPGTAGNTEAFFGQGTRLTVV.

The sample holds many counts of this clonotype. V usage is TRBV11-2 and J usage is TRBJ2-5, with 10 positions matching TRBD1. Germline values: CDR1 SGHAT, CDR2 FQNNGV. The CDR3 totals 15 residues. V shed 3 bases, J shed 4 bases, and the junction held 5 bases outside the gene matches. For the CDR3, the DNA is TGTGCCAGCAGCTTTGGGACAGGGGCGAGAGAGACCCAGTACTTC. Translation: CASSFGTGARETQYF.

This clonotype showed up many times. This rearrangement joins TRBV7-2 to TRBJ1-2; a weak D match, TRBD1 (5 bases). Trimming took 5 bases from V and 2 from J, leaving 21 bases between them. Looked up from germline, CDR1 is SGHTA and CDR2 is FQGNSA. This CDR3 has 17 residues. CDR3 sequence (DNA): TGTGCCAGCAGCATCCAAGGTTGGGGACGTAGCAACTATGGCTACACCTTC. This sequence encodes CASSIQGWGRSNYGYTF. The full variable domain, in which reference TRBV7-2 and TRBJ1-2 provide the parts outside the CDR3, is GAGVSQSPSNKVTEKGKDVELRCDPISGHTALYWYRQSLGQGLEFLIYFQGNSAPDKSGLPSDRFSAERTGGSVSTLTIQRTQQEDSAVYLCASSIQGWGRSNYGYTFGSGTRLTVV.

This sequence joins TRBV30 and TRBJ2-2, with TRBD1 matching 7 bases. V shed 0 bases and J 3 bases; nucleotides not matched to a gene: 4. The length of the CDR3 is 15 residues. Germline CDR1 GTSNPN, CDR2 SVGIG (reference sequence). CDR3 region: CAWSVRQGYTGELFF. The CDR3 coding sequence is TGTGCCTGGAGTGTACGACAGGGTTACACCGGGGAGCTGTTTTTT.

The gene calls are TRBV19 and TRBJ1-1, with D possibly matching TRBD1 (6 bases). Germline assignment: CDR1 LNHDA and CDR2 SQIVND (reference sequence). The CDR3 totals 13 residues. V lost 4 bases, J lost 8 bases, and 14 bases lay in between. CDR3: CASSNGVGAEAFF. CDR3 coding DNA: TGTGCCAGTAGTAATGGAGTGGGGGCAGAAGCTTTCTTT.

This clonotype has a count of ten or more. This chain uses TRBV29-1 with TRBJ1-1; D perhaps matches TRBD1 (6 bases). Germline V gives CDR1 SQVTM, CDR2 ANQGSEA. The CDR3 runs to 14 residues. The V and J ends lost 2 bases and 0 bases respectively, with 10 bases between them. The CDR3 sequence is CSVERGNMNTEAFF. Here the CDR3 DNA reads TGCAGCGTTGAAAGGGGGAACATGAACACTGAAGCTTTCTTT.

Ten or more counts support this clonotype. The chain uses TRBV7-2 and TRBJ1-1, with D tentatively TRBD1 (6 bases). Looked up from germline, CDR1 is SGHTA and CDR2 is FQGNSA. V was cut by 10 bases and J by 6 bases, with 12 bases left in between. The length of the CDR3 is 11 residues. CDR3 bases: TGTGCCATAAGAAGGACAGCTGAAGCTTTCTTT. Encoded protein: CAIRRTAEAFF.

V and J are TRBV5-5 and TRBJ2-4; D uncertain. The CDR3 consists of 13 residues. Per the germline V gene, CDR1 is SGHKS and CDR2 is YYEKEE (reference sequence). V was shortened by 0 bases and J by 8 bases, with 9 bases between the two germline ends. CDR3: CASSLESPDIQYF. As DNA, the CDR3 is TGTGCCAGCAGCTTGGAATCACCGGACATTCAGTACTTC.

The V call is TRBV2, the J call TRBJ2-1; the D is unclear. Trimming removed 6 bases at V and 9 bases at J, with 9 bases between. From germline, CDR1 is SNHLY and CDR2 FYNNEI. The CDR3 spans 11 residues. CDR3 region: CASRDIPEQFF. CDR3 DNA sequence: TGTGCCAGCAGAGACATACCTGAGCAGTTCTTC. The variable domain in full, with the rest retrieved from reference TRBV2 and TRBJ2-1, is EPEVTQTPSHQVTQMGQEVILRCVPISNHLYFYWYRQILGQKVEFLVSFYNNEISEKSEIFDDQFSVERPDGSNFTLKIRSTKLEDSAMYFCASRDIPEQFFGPGTRLTVL.

The V call is TRBV9, the J call TRBJ2-5; the D gene is possibly TRBD1 (6 bases). V was cut by 4 bases and J by 2 bases, with 12 bases left in between. The germline V gene encodes CDR1 SGDLS and CDR2 YYNGEE. This CDR3 has 14 amino acids. The CDR3 sequence is CASSKDSGQETQYF. CDR3 bases: TGTGCCAGCAGCAAGGACAGTGGGCAAGAGACCCAGTACTTC. The full variable domain, with the rest looked up from reference TRBV9 and TRBJ2-5, is DSGVTQTPKHLITATGQRVTLRCSPRSGDLSVYWYQQSLDQGLQFLIQYYNGEERAKGNILERFSAQQFPDLHSELNLSSLELGDSALYFCASSKDSGQETQYFGPGTRLLVL.

Remarks on this clonotype: This likely reflects a read error, since a far larger clone is one base away. The rearrangement joins TRBV11-2 to TRBJ2-7; D is perhaps TRBD2 (5 bases). The CDR3 extends over 15 amino acids. With 4 bases removed from V and 7 bases from J, the gap between germline ends came to 20 bases. Per the germline V gene, CDR1 is SGHAT and CDR2 is FQNNGV. The CDR3 loop reads CASSSYRGLHNEQYF. The CDR3 nucleotides read TGTGCCAGCAGCTCGTACCGTGGACTTCACAATGAGCAGTACTTC.